The 28 T cell receptor beta chains below all came from one sample that was sequenced in a study of blood T cell repertoires in COVID-19. TCRdb's table, derived via immunoSEQ multiplex PCR, lists solely in-frame clones and lacks some. The data show 250,000 or so clones, nearly 95% seen once. Sequences were obtained from peripheral blood. The receptors were sampled from a man aged 25-40 years with COVID-19, enrolled during active disease.

The rearrangement uses TRBV11-2 and TRBJ1-2, with TRBD1 as a possible D gene (5 bases). There are 14 residues in the CDR3. Trimming took off 7 bases at V and 4 bases at J, with 16 bases between the two ends. Germline CDR1 and CDR2: SGHAT and FQNNGV. The CDR3 loop reads CASTGGGDLYGYTF. The CDR3 DNA reads as TGTGCCAGCACCGGGGGAGGGGACCTCTATGGCTACACCTTC. The whole variable domain, filled in from reference TRBV11-2 and TRBJ1-2, reads EAGVAQSPRYKIIEKRQSVAFWCNPISGHATLYWYQQILGQGPKLLIQFQNNGVVDDSQLPKDRFSAERLKGVDSTLKIQPAKLEDSAVYLCASTGGGDLYGYTFGSGTRLTVV.

This chain links TRBV6-1 with TRBJ1-5; D may be TRBD1 (6 bases). CDR3 length: 13 amino acids. V was shortened by 1 base and J by 8 bases, with 9 bases between the two germline ends. Germline lookup yields CDR1 MNHNS and CDR2 SASEGT. CDR3 sequence: CASSEVRGKPQHF. The CDR3, as DNA: TGTGCCAGCAGTGAAGTCAGGGGCAAGCCCCAGCATTTT.

V is TRBV10-2 and J is TRBJ2-6; TRBD1 aligns across 7 bases. CDR1 and CDR2 from the germline V gene are WSHSY and SAAADI. The trim removed 7 bases at V and 0 bases at J, leaving 6 bases unmatched. The CDR3 runs to 16 residues. CDR3: CASNDRAFSGANVLTF. In DNA, the CDR3 is TGCGCCAGCAATGACAGGGCCTTCTCTGGGGCCAACGTCCTGACTTTC.

The chain couples TRBV7-7 to TRBJ1-4, with D tentatively TRBD1 (5 bases). The CDR3 has 13 residues. Germline V lookup: CDR1 SSHAT, CDR2 FNYEAQ (reference sequence). V was cut by 5 bases and J by 8 bases, with 12 bases left in between. The CDR3 sequence is CASSRGGGEKLFF. The CDR3 region has the DNA TGTGCCAGCAGCCGGGGGGGAGGGGAAAAACTGTTTTTT.

This chain connects TRBV5-1 to TRBJ1-6; 10 nucleotides agree with TRBD1. Germline CDR1 is SGHRS and CDR2 is YFSETQ. This CDR3 has 15 residues. The trim removed 0 bases at V and 9 bases at J, leaving 3 bases unmatched. DNA for the CDR3: TGCGCCAGCAGCTTGGGGGACAGGGGTGGTTCACCCCTCCACTTT. It codes for CASSLGDRGGSPLHF. The variable domain in full, with the rest retrieved from reference TRBV5-1 and TRBJ1-6, is KAGVTQTPRYLIKTRGQQVTLSCSPISGHRSVSWYQQTPGQGLQFLFEYFSETQRNKGNFPGRFSGRQFSNSRSEMNVSTLELGDSALYLCASSLGDRGGSPLHFGNGTRLTVT.

The CDR3 DNA follows: TGTGCCAGCAGCCAAGGGGGCAGGGGCGATCAGCCCCAGCATTTT. It is translated as CASSQGGRGDQPQHF. The genes are TRBV3-1 (or the pseudogene TRBV3-2) and TRBJ1-5; TRBD1 is a possible D gene (6 bases). V lost 1 base, J lost 5 bases, and 12 bases lay in between. Looked up from germline, CDR1 is LGHDT and CDR2 is YNNKEL (reference sequence). The CDR3 totals 15 residues.

The V gene is TRBV5-4, the J gene TRBJ1-1; maybe TRBD1 (6 bases). Germline V gene sequence: CDR1 SGHNT, CDR2 YYREEE (reference sequence). This CDR3 has 16 amino acids. V was pared by 1 base and J by 0 bases, with 13 bases between. This CDR3 is CASSLLRGGMNTEAFF. The DNA of the CDR3 is TGTGCCAGCAGCTTGTTAAGGGGGGGAATGAACACTGAAGCTTTCTTT.

This rearrangement joins TRBV19 to TRBJ1-6; 8 positions match TRBD1. Trimming at V came to 2 bases and at J to 8 bases, leaving 8 bases not matched to a gene. Looked up from germline, CDR1 is LNHDA and CDR2 is SQIVND (reference sequence). The CDR3 has 16 residues. The CDR3: CASSIRVGQEYSPLHF. The CDR3 bases are TGTGCCAGTAGTATAAGAGTGGGACAGGAATATTCACCCCTCCACTTT. Looking up the rest from reference TRBV19 and TRBJ1-6 gives the full variable domain: DGGITQSPKYLFRKEGQNVTLSCEQNLNHDAMYWYRQDPGQGLRLIYYSQIVNDFQKGDIAEGYSVSREKKESFPLTVTSAQKNPTAFYLCASSIRVGQEYSPLHFGNGTRLTVT.

The rearrangement joins TRBV19 to TRBJ2-2; 9 bases fit TRBD1. The CDR3 is made up of 14 amino acids. Germline loops: CDR1 LNHDA, CDR2 SQIVND (reference sequence). The V segment lost 6 bases and the J segment 7 bases; nucleotides outside the gene matches: 6. The CDR3, as DNA: TGTGCCAGTAGAAGACAGGGGGATAACGGGGAGCTGTTTTTT. Amino acids: CASRRQGDNGELFF. Full variable domain (remainder filled in from reference TRBV19 and TRBJ2-2): DGGITQSPKYLFRKEGQNVTLSCEQNLNHDAMYWYRQDPGQGLRLIYYSQIVNDFQKGDIAEGYSVSREKKESFPLTVTSAQKNPTAFYLCASRRQGDNGELFFGEGSRLTVL.

The CDR3 region is CASSEEQIGSQYF. In DNA, the CDR3 is TGTGCCAGCAGTGAGGAGCAGATCGGGTCGCAGTATTTT. The gene calls are TRBV2 and TRBJ2-3; D ambiguous. The CDR3 has 13 residues. V lost 3 bases to trimming and J lost 10 bases, with 14 bases between them. Germline loops: CDR1 SNHLY, CDR2 FYNNEI.

This chain connects TRBV6-5 to TRBJ1-1, with 7 bases that match TRBD1. Germline loops: CDR1 MNHEY, CDR2 SVGAGI. This CDR3 is built from 14 residues. V shed 5 bases, J shed 4 bases, and the junction held 7 bases outside the gene matches. CDR3 in amino acids: CASSPRTGFTEAFF. The CDR3 nucleotides read TGTGCCAGCAGTCCCCGGACAGGATTCACTGAAGCTTTCTTT.

This chain links TRBV4-1 with TRBJ2-5; TRBD1 is a possible D gene (6 bases). Between the trimmed V and J ends, which lost 4 bases and 2 bases, there was a span of 8 bases. Germline CDR1 and CDR2: MGHRA and YSYEKL. The CDR3 sequence is 13 residues long. CDR3 nucleotides: TGCGCCAGCAGCCGGGGGCCACAAGAGACCCAGTACTTC. Protein: CASSRGPQETQYF.

The chain couples TRBV5-1 to TRBJ2-1; 8 bases match TRBD2. The CDR3 totals 15 residues. CDR1 is SGHRS and CDR2 is YFSETQ in the germline V gene. V dropped 4 bases and J dropped 0; count of bases not matched to a gene: 3. The CDR3 reads CASSLTSGSYNEQFF. The CDR3 bases are TGCGCCAGCAGCCTAACTAGCGGCTCCTACAATGAGCAGTTCTTC.

This clone was detected once. V gene TRBV5-1 combines with J gene TRBJ1-1, with TRBD1 identical over 7 bases. V lost 3 bases and J lost 1; bases outside the gene matches: 3. This CDR3 region has 14 residues. Germline V CDR1 and CDR2: SGHRS, YFSETQ. The CDR3 region is CASSSRQGNTEAFF. Here the CDR3 DNA reads TGCGCCAGCAGCTCAAGACAGGGGAACACTGAAGCTTTCTTT.

The chain links TRBV6-5 to TRBJ1-2; TRBD1 matches at 8 bases. The V segment lost 8 bases and the J segment 3 bases; nucleotides outside the gene matches: 5. The germline V gene has CDR1 MNHEY and CDR2 SVGAGI. The CDR3 extends over 13 amino acids. The CDR3 reads CASGDRSDYGYTF. As DNA, the CDR3 is TGTGCCAGCGGGGACAGGTCGGACTATGGCTACACCTTC.

The gene calls are TRBV18 and TRBJ1-2, with unresolved D. Trimming took 0 bases from V and 2 from J, leaving 13 bases between them. This CDR3 region has 16 residues. The germline CDR1 and CDR2 sequences are KGHSH and LQKENI. DNA for the CDR3: TGTGCCAGCTCACCACCCTCTCTAATCGGGAACTATGGCTACACCTTC. Translation: CASSPPSLIGNYGYTF.

The V gene is TRBV11-2, the J gene TRBJ2-5; a possible D gene is TRBD1 (5 bases). CDR1 is SGHAT and CDR2 is FQNNGV in the germline V gene. This CDR3 has 14 amino acids. V was cut by 6 bases and J by 2 bases, with 13 bases left in between. For the CDR3, the DNA is TGTGCCAGCAGGTCGACAGTTACACAAGAGACCCAGTACTTC. Translation: CASRSTVTQETQYF.

The rearrangement links TRBV2 to TRBJ1-6; D is unclear. Deletions cut 10 bases from V and 9 bases from J, with 22 bases between. The CDR3 length is 15 residues. Germline CDR1 SNHLY, CDR2 FYNNEI. CDR3 amino acids: CATIPGVAEFSPLHF. DNA for the CDR3: TGTGCCACCATTCCCGGAGTAGCTGAATTTTCACCCCTCCACTTT.

The CDR3 DNA sequence: TGTGCCAGCAGCTTAGATCCTGGGGGGACCACTGAAGCTTTCTTT. It yields the protein CASSLDPGGTTEAFF. The chain joins TRBV11-2 to TRBJ1-1; perhaps TRBD1 as D (5 bases). Germline V gives CDR1 SGHAT, CDR2 FQNNGV. The V and J ends lost 0 bases and 4 bases respectively, with 12 bases between them. The CDR3 spans 15 residues. The variable domain in full, completed from reference TRBV11-2 and TRBJ1-1, reads EAGVAQSPRYKIIEKRQSVAFWCNPISGHATLYWYQQILGQGPKLLIQFQNNGVVDDSQLPKDRFSAERLKGVDSTLKIQPAKLEDSAVYLCASSLDPGGTTEAFFGQGTRLTVV.

This rearrangement joins TRBV19 to TRBJ1-2; D unclear. Germline assignment: CDR1 LNHDA and CDR2 SQIVND (reference sequence). The V gene lost 5 bases and the J gene lost 7 bases, with 11 bases spanning the gap. The CDR3 is 12 residues long. The CDR3 sequence is CASSPWEGGYTF. CDR3 DNA: TGTGCCAGTAGTCCTTGGGAGGGTGGCTACACCTTC.

The chain joins TRBV18 to TRBJ1-2; 10 bases align to TRBD1. Trimming removed 3 bases from V and 7 bases from J; junction bases left unmatched: 5. This CDR3 contains 14 residues. Germline assignment: CDR1 KGHSH and CDR2 LQKENI. CDR3 in amino acids: CASSPDRGAIGYTF. The CDR3 nucleotides read TGTGCCAGCTCACCGGACAGGGGGGCGATTGGCTACACCTTC.

The rearrangement links TRBV12-3 or TRBV12-4 to TRBJ1-5; unclear D gene. Trimming pared 6 bases from V and 3 bases from J, leaving 9 bases between. The CDR3 runs to 13 residues. This CDR3 reads CASRLAPNQPQHF. CDR3 in DNA: TGTGCCAGCAGGCTAGCCCCCAATCAGCCCCAGCATTTT.

The gene calls are TRBV5-6 and TRBJ1-5, with D possibly being TRBD1 (5 bases). This CDR3 contains 17 residues. The germline V gene has CDR1 SGHDT and CDR2 YYEEEE. The V end lost 1 base, the J end lost 4 bases, and 18 bases lay between the germline ends. In DNA form, the CDR3 reads TGTGCCAGCAGCTTGTGGGGGGGAAGGTCGACTAATCAGCCCCAGCATTTT. Protein sequence: CASSLWGGRSTNQPQHF.

This chain joins TRBV3-1 (or the pseudogene TRBV3-2) and TRBJ2-2; possibly TRBD1 for D (5 bases). Germline loops: CDR1 LGHDT, CDR2 YNNKEL (reference sequence). The germline V and J ends were trimmed by 8 bases and 1 base, with 8 bases remaining between them. The CDR3 sequence is 13 residues long. The CDR3 is CASVTGNTGELFF. The CDR3 nucleotides are TGTGCCAGCGTAACAGGGAACACCGGGGAGCTGTTTTTT.

The gene calls are TRBV4-1 and TRBJ2-7; the D is unclear. V lost 3 bases, J lost 3 bases, and 15 bases lay in between. The CDR3 loop spans 15 amino acids. The germline V gene encodes CDR1 MGHRA and CDR2 YSYEKL. CDR3 region: CASSHSNRQDYEQYF. The CDR3 DNA follows: TGCGCCAGCAGCCACTCTAACCGCCAGGACTACGAGCAGTACTTC.

J is TRBJ1-5 and V is TRBV19; D is unresolved. CDR3 length: 15 amino acids. The germline gives CDR1 LNHDA, CDR2 SQIVND (reference sequence). V lost 7 bases and J lost 4, with 17 bases in between. This CDR3 is CASTTSQELNQPQHF. The DNA of the CDR3 is TGTGCCAGTACGACGTCGCAGGAACTTAATCAGCCCCAGCATTTT.

The chain links TRBV19 to TRBJ2-5; 7 bases map to TRBD1. J was trimmed by 3 bases and V by 7 bases; bases with no gene match: 8. Germline CDR1 is LNHDA and CDR2 is SQIVND (reference sequence). The CDR3 contains 14 residues. CDR3 region: CASNNRGTEETQYF. Here the CDR3 DNA reads TGTGCCAGTAACAACCGAGGGACAGAAGAGACCCAGTACTTC.

V and J are TRBV19 and TRBJ2-3, with 11 positions matching TRBD2. This CDR3 is built from 15 residues. The germline CDR1 and CDR2 sequences are LNHDA and SQIVND (reference sequence). With 6 bases clipped from V and 6 bases from J, the junction kept 8 bases outside the gene matches. CDR3 in DNA: TGTGCCAGTAGCCAAGGACTAGCGGGTTCGGATACGCAGTATTTT. Protein product: CASSQGLAGSDTQYF.